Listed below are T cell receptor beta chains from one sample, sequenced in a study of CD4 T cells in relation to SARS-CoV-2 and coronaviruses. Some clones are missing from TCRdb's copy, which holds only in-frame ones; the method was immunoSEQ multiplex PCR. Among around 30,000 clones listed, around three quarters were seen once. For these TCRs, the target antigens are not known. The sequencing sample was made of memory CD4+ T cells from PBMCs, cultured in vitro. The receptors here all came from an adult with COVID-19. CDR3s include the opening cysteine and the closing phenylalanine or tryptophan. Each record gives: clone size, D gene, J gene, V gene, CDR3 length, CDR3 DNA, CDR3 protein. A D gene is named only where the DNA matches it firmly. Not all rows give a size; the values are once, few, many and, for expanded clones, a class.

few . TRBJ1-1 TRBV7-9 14 TGTGCCAGCAGCGCCGAAAGGGGGTACACTGAAGCTTTCTTT CASSAERGYTEAFF
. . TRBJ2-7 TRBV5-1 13 TGCGCCAGCAGCTTGGGGCGCGACTACGAGCAGTACTTC CASSLGRDYEQYF
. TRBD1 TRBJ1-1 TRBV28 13 TGTGCCAGCAGGTCTCCAGGGGGAACTGAAGCTTTCTTT CASRSPGGTEAFF
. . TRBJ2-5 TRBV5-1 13 TGCGCCAGCAGCTTTCCGGGGGGCGAGACCCAGTACTTC CASSFPGGETQYF
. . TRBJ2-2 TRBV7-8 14 TGTGCCAGCAGCCCACGACTAGAAGCCGGGGAGCTGTTTTTT CASSPRLEAGELFF
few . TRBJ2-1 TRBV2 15 TGTGCCAGCAGTGAATCCCGGAACTCCTACAATGAGCAGTTCTTC CASSESRNSYNEQFF
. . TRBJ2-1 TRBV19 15 TGTGCCAGTAGTAGGGCAGCGGGTAGAAACAATGAGCAGTTCTTC CASSRAAGRNNEQFF
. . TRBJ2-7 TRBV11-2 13 TGTGCCAGCAGCTTAGGACACCGATACGAGCAGTACTTC CASSLGHRYEQYF
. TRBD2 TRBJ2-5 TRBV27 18 TGTGCCAACCCGACTAGCGGGAGACCCCCTGTATTTGGAGAGACCCAGTACTTC CANPTSGRPPVFGETQYF
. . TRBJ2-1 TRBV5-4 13 TGTGCCAGCAGCTTTGGAGAGTACAATGAGCAGTTCTTC CASSFGEYNEQFF
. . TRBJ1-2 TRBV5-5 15 TGTGCCAGCAGCGAAGAGGCGGGTGTCTTCTATGGCTACACCTTC CASSEEAGVFYGYTF
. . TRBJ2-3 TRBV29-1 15 TGCAGCGTTCAGAAGGATTCCACTAGCACAGATACGCAGTATTTT CSVQKDSTSTDTQYF
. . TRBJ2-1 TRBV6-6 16 TGTGCCAGCAGTACCCAAACAGGGATCTCCTACAATGAGCAGTTCTTC CASSTQTGISYNEQFF
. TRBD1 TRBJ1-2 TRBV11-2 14 TGTGCCAGCAGCCTCCTTAGGGGGCGTGATGGCTACACCTTC CASSLLRGRDGYTF
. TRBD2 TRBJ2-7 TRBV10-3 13 TGTGCCAAACTAGCGAGGAGCTCCTACGAGCAGTACTTC CAKLARSSYEQYF
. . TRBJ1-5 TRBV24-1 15 TGTGCCACCAGTGATTTGGACAGGAGCAATCAGCCCCAGCATTTT CATSDLDRSNQPQHF
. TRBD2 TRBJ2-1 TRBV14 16 TGTGCCAGCAGCCAGTACGGGACTAGCGGGAGCGGTGAGCAGTTCTTC CASSQYGTSGSGEQFF
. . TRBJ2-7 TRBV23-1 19 TGCGCCAGCAGTGCCACCGCGAAGGGAAGAGGACAGAAAGAGTACGAGCAGTACTTC CASSATAKGRGQKEYEQYF
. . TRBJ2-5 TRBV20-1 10 TGCGGAGGGGTTTTGGAGACCCAGTACTTC CGGVLETQYF
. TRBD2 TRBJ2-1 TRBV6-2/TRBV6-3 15 TGTGCCAGCAGTTCGGGCGGGAGCTCCTACAATGAGCAGTTCTTC CASSSGGSSYNEQFF
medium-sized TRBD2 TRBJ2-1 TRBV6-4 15 TGTGCCAGCAGTGACTCGGCGGGAGGTATGGATGAGCAGTTCTTC CASSDSAGGMDEQFF
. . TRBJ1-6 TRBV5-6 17 TGTGCCAGCAGCTTGAGATGGTACCCCGCAGGGAGCTCACCCCTCCACTTT CASSLRWYPAGSSPLHF
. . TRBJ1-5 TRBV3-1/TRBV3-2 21 TGTGCCAGCAGCCAAGAGCGATCGGAGGCCTTCAGACTTTATAGCAATCAGCCCCAGCATTTT CASSQERSEAFRLYSNQPQHF
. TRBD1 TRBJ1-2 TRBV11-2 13 TGTGCCAGCAGCTCACAGGGGAACTATGGCTACACCTTC CASSSQGNYGYTF
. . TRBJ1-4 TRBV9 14 TGTGCCAGCAGCGTAGGTCAGGGGCTGGAAAAACTGTTTTTT CASSVGQGLEKLFF
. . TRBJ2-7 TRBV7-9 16 TGTGCCAGCAGCTTAGTATGGCGAGGCACGGCCAGCGAGCAGTACTTC CASSLVWRGTASEQYF
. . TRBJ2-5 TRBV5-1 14 TGCGCCAGCAGCTTGGCCCGGATCCAAGAGACCCAGTACTTC CASSLARIQETQYF
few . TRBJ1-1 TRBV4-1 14 TGCGCCAGCAGCCAGGGAGTCCTGAACACTGAAGCTTTCTTT CASSQGVLNTEAFF
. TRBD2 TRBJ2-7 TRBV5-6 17 TGTGCCAGCAGCGGCGGTTGGACTAGCGGGTTCACCTACGAGCAGTACTTC CASSGGWTSGFTYEQYF
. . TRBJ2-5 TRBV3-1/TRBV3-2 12 TGTGCCAGCAGCCAAGCACTAGAGACCCAGTACTTC CASSQALETQYF
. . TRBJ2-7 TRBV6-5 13 TGTGCCAGCCTTCCTCCATCAACCTACGAGCAGTACTTC CASLPPSTYEQYF
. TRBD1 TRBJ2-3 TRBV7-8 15 TGTGCCAGCAGCTTATTAGGACAGGGAAGGGATACGCAGTATTTT CASSLLGQGRDTQYF
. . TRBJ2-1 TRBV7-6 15 TGTGCCAGCAGCTTATCTAATTACAGGAGCAATGAGCAGTTCTTC CASSLSNYRSNEQFF
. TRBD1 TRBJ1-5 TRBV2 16 TGTGCCAGCAGGAAAGGAGGAGGACAGGTCAATCAGCCCCAGCATTTT CASRKGGGQVNQPQHF
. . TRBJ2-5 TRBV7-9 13 TGTGCCAGCTTCCGGAGGGGAGAAGAGACCCAGTACTTC CASFRRGEETQYF
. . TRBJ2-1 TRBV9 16 TGTGCCAGCAGCAAGCTGACAGGGCGGGAGTACAATGAGCAGTTCTTC CASSKLTGREYNEQFF
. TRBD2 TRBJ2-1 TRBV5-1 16 TGCGCCAGCAGCACCATAGCGGGAGAATCCTACAATGAGCAGTTCTTC CASSTIAGESYNEQFF
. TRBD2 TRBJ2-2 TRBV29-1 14 TGCAGCGTTGAGGCTAGCGGGAGTTCCGGGGAGCTGTTTTTT CSVEASGSSGELFF
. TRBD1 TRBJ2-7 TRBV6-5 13 TGTGCCAGCAGCCAGGACAGGGCCTACGAGCAGTACTTC CASSQDRAYEQYF
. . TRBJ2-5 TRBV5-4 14 TGTGCCAGCAGCTTGGTGGCCAGGAAGGAGACCCAGTACTTC CASSLVARKETQYF
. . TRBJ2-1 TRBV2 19 TGTGCCAGCAGTCTGGACTTTAAAACCGGGAGATCGCATCAAGGTGAGCAGTTCTTC CASSLDFKTGRSHQGEQFF
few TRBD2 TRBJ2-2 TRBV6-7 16 TGTGCCAGATTGAAGCTTGGGACTAGCAACACCGGGGAGCTGTTTTTT CARLKLGTSNTGELFF
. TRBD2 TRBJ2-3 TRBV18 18 TGTGCCAGCTCACCACAATATCTAGCGGGAGGTGGGATCGGTACGCAGTATTTT CASSPQYLAGGGIGTQYF
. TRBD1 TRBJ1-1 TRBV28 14 TGTGCCAGCAGTAACAGGGGGCTGGGCACTGAAGCTTTCTTT CASSNRGLGTEAFF
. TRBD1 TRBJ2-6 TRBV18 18 TGTGCCAGCTCACCACCGACATCAGGGGGCACCGGGGCCAACGTCCTGACTTTC CASSPPTSGGTGANVLTF
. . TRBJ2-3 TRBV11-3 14 TGTGCCAGCAGCTTAGGAGGATCCCCAGATACGCAGTATTTT CASSLGGSPDTQYF
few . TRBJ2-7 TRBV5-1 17 TGCGCCAGCAGCCCCCCCCGTTCGCAAAGAATGACGTACGAGCAGTACTTC CASSPPRSQRMTYEQYF
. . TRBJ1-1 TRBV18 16 TGTGCCAGCTCACCCTCGGGGGGATGGGCTCTCACTGAAGCTTTCTTT CASSPSGGWALTEAFF